The rows below give T cell receptor beta chains drawn from one sample of a study of OX40 agonist ivuxolimab in advanced cancers. The method was immunoSEQ multiplex PCR; TCRdb's version includes in-frame clones alone and lacks a portion of them. The sample lists approximately 82,000 clones, just under 95% occurring once. Sequencing was performed on CD4+ or CD8+ T cells sorted from blood, taken in a trial of the OX40 agonist ivuxolimab. These receptors all stem from an adult with an advanced solid tumor such as melanoma, head and neck, liver or kidney cancer. Each CDR3 is given without its conserved first and last residue.

CDR3aa	j_gene	v_gene
ASSPGGSTDTQY	TRBJ2-3	TRBV18
ASSLTGQQQETQY	TRBJ2-5	TRBV5-1
ASSLDRGRITGELF	TRBJ2-2	TRBV27
ASSEGWGPGEQF	TRBJ2-1	TRBV6-1
ASSPDGYGYT	TRBJ1-2	TRBV18
AMTLGPGNEQF	TRBJ2-1	TRBV10-3
ASSPRLASTGELF	TRBJ2-2	TRBV9
ASSGGSPGTDNSNQPQH	TRBJ1-5	TRBV2
ASSLVRQGGPRSNQPQH	TRBJ1-5	TRBV7-2
ASSIRTEGPRETQY	TRBJ2-5	TRBV19
ASSLRLAGGSYNEQF	TRBJ2-1	TRBV11-3
ASSSGTGAFQETQY	TRBJ2-5	TRBV27
ATPWTGGVTDTQY	TRBJ2-3	TRBV10-1
ASSLEAEWPLH	TRBJ1-6	TRBV11-1
AISGQKDSNQPQH	TRBJ1-5	TRBV10-3
AWSDRDQPQH	TRBJ1-5	TRBV30
AWSSGNYAGNTIY	TRBJ1-3	TRBV30
ASSQTGIWTDTQY	TRBJ2-3	TRBV19
ASSYRGTSGLTDTQY	TRBJ2-3	TRBV7-9
ASSIGQGIQETQY	TRBJ2-5	TRBV7-9